A selection of T cell receptor beta chains follows, all from one sample in a study of CD8+CD57+ T cells in acquired aplastic anemia. TCRdb passed the reads through MiXCR, listing each CDR3 protein once. The table includes approximately 170,000 distinct CDR3 sequences, roughly 63% detected once. Sample: sorted CD4+, CD8+, or CD8+CD57+ T cells (not recorded which) from PBMCs. The receptor set was obtained from a human donor in good health. Each CDR3 is given without its conserved first and last residue. The size field is filled for only some rows; it gives once, few, many or a size class.

TRBV29-1,many,SVVRGTGELF
TRBV7-8,.,ASSADWERGYT
TRBV10-3,few,AISESEEGGANVLT
TRBV29-1,many,SVAGGFDPSTDTQY
TRBV20-1,.,ACLDRHSYEQY
TRBV6-6,.,ASGLDGNEKLF
TRBV7-2,.,ASSWTQDQPQH
TRBV2,.,ASPGMGQDR
TRBV24-1,.,ATSDLPLAGVYNEQF
TRBV7-9,.,ASSPSGQWNSPLH